The 22 T cell receptor beta chains listed next were all sequenced from one sample in a study of blood T cell repertoires in COVID-19. Here immunoSEQ multiplex PCR was the method, and the copy in TCRdb shows in-frame clones only, minus some. Of approximately 240,000 clones listed, 85% to 95% are singletons. Input material: peripheral blood. These receptors were obtained from a man aged 25 to 40 with COVID-19, enrolled during active disease.

Notes on this clone: One end of the junction varies from germline; a read error may be responsible. The chain uses TRBV6-2 or TRBV6-3 and TRBJ2-5; either TRBD1 or TRBD2 may supply D (6 bases each). The CDR3 contains 15 residues. In germline, CDR1 is MNHEY, CDR2 SVGEGT. CDR3 sequence: CAGSGPADSEETQYF. CDR3 nucleotides: TGTGCCGGCAGCGGGCCTGCGGACAGCGAAGAGACCCAGTACTTC.

The V call is TRBV10-1, the J call TRBJ1-6; 7 positions match TRBD1. This CDR3 is 18 amino acids long. CDR1 and CDR2 from the germline V gene are WNHNN and SYGVQD (reference sequence). The trim removed 8 bases at V and 8 bases at J, leaving 21 bases unmatched. The CDR3 sequence is CASSTLTGSGLRDSPLHF. The CDR3 DNA follows: TGCGCCAGCTCCACGCTGACAGGGTCCGGTCTAAGGGATTCACCCCTCCACTTT.

J is TRBJ1-3 and V is TRBV19; D unclear. The ends were cut back, 6 bases at V and 0 bases at J, with 12 bases in the middle. This CDR3 spans 15 amino acids. CDR1 is LNHDA and CDR2 is SQIVND in the germline V gene (reference sequence). DNA of the CDR3: TGTGCCAGTAGGACGGAGGATCTCTCTGGAAACACCATATATTTT. The encoded protein is CASRTEDLSGNTIYF.

V and J are TRBV6-5 and TRBJ2-7; 8 bases are shared with TRBD2. Per the germline V gene, CDR1 is MNHEY and CDR2 is SVGAGI. The CDR3 is 16 residues long. V gave up 0 bases and J gave up 4 bases; unmatched junction bases: 8. CDR3 bases: TGTGCCAGCAGTTACTCGACTGGGAGCGGGAGATACGAGCAGTACTTC. This codes for CASSYSTGSGRYEQYF.

This chain connects TRBV6-2 or TRBV6-3 to TRBJ2-7, with TRBD1 identical over 9 bases. CDR3 length: 14 residues. The germline V gene has CDR1 MNHEY and CDR2 SVGEGT. The J segment lost 2 bases and the V segment lost 6 bases, leaving 5 bases of the junction unmatched. The CDR3 here is CASSQTGGTYEQYF. The CDR3 coding sequence is TGTGCCAGCAGCCAGACAGGGGGGACCTACGAGCAGTACTTC.

The rearrangement links TRBV10-3 to TRBJ2-7, with 12 bases matching TRBD2. Germline CDR1 is ENHRY and CDR2 is SYGVKD. Unmatched junction bases numbered 4, after V lost 4 bases and J lost 0 bases. The CDR3 sequence is 16 residues long. Here the CDR3 reads CAISAQTSGSSYEQYF. CDR3 sequence (DNA): TGTGCCATCAGTGCCCAGACTAGCGGGAGCTCCTACGAGCAGTACTTC.

This chain links TRBV2 with TRBJ1-2; D is possibly TRBD1 (5 bases). V lost 2 bases to trimming and J lost 5 bases, with 12 bases between them. Germline CDR1 reads SNHLY; CDR2 reads FYNNEI. CDR3 length: 14 amino acids. The CDR3 sequence: CASSEQGVRYGYTF. CDR3 DNA: TGTGCCAGCAGTGAACAGGGCGTACGGTATGGCTACACCTTC.

This chain uses TRBV9 with TRBJ2-3; 10 nucleotides agree with TRBD2. V was pared by 2 bases and J by 0 bases, with 9 bases of the junction left unmatched. The CDR3 is 18 amino acids. CDR1 is SGDLS, CDR2 YYNGEE, per germline. The CDR3 here is CASSVEGLAEISTDTQYF. CDR3 nucleotide sequence: TGTGCCAGCAGCGTCGAAGGACTAGCGGAAATTAGCACAGATACGCAGTATTTT.

This clone was seen a few times. The chain carries TRBV5-4 and TRBJ1-2; no definite D call. The CDR3 loop spans 15 amino acids. Germline CDR1 reads SGHNT; CDR2 reads YYREEE (reference sequence). Trimming shortened V by 2 bases and J by 4 bases, and 15 bases separated the two germline ends. In DNA, the CDR3 is TGTGCCAGCAGCTTACTGGAGGCAGGTGCCTATGGCTACACCTTC. It yields the protein CASSLLEAGAYGYTF. The full variable domain, rest sourced from reference TRBV5-4 and TRBJ1-2, is ETGVTQSPTHLIKTRGQQVTLRCSSQSGHNTVSWYQQALGQGPQFIFQYYREEENGRGNFPPRFSGLQFPNYSSELNVNALELDDSALYLCASSLLEAGAYGYTFGSGTRLTVV.

In regard to this clone: The sample holds other DNA sequences that translate to the same CDR3. J is TRBJ1-1 and V is TRBV10-1, with unresolved D. Trimming cost V 1 base and J 1 base, with 7 bases left between them. Germline V gene sequence: CDR1 WNHNN, CDR2 SYGVQD (reference sequence). This CDR3 is 14 amino acids long. In nucleotides, the CDR3 is TGCGCCAGCAGTGAGTATCGGGGGAACACTGAAGCTTTCTTT. Translation: CASSEYRGNTEAFF.

This chain joins TRBV11-2 and TRBJ1-2, with a tentative D call TRBD1 (6 bases). Trimming removed 0 bases from V and 4 bases from J, with 15 bases in between. Looked up from germline, CDR1 is SGHAT and CDR2 is FQNNGV. There are 16 residues in the CDR3. The CDR3 DNA sequence: TGTGCCAGCAGCTTAGATCTGGGGGCGCAGGCCTATGGCTACACCTTC. Residues: CASSLDLGAQAYGYTF.

This clone was recorded once. This chain links TRBV15 with TRBJ2-4; D is perhaps TRBD2 (5 bases). Germline V CDR1 and CDR2: LNHNV, YYDKDF (reference sequence). V lost 1 base and J lost 1, with 8 bases in between. The CDR3 has 15 residues. The CDR3, as DNA: TGTGCCACCAGCAGAGCGGGGTATGCCAAAAACATTCAGTACTTC. Translated, it gives CATSRAGYAKNIQYF.

V is TRBV3-1 (or the pseudogene TRBV3-2) and J is TRBJ1-1, with D possibly TRBD1 on 5 matching bases. The V and J ends lost 3 bases and 5 bases respectively, with 10 bases between them. CDR3 length: 13 amino acids. Germline values: CDR1 LGHDT, CDR2 YNNKEL (reference sequence). CDR3 amino acids: CASSQGRQTEAFF. CDR3 bases: TGTGCCAGCAGCCAGGGAAGACAGACTGAAGCTTTCTTT.

This clone came up once. This chain joins TRBV7-9 and TRBJ2-1, with D unclear. The CDR3 runs to 11 residues. CDR1 is SEHNR, CDR2 FQNEAQ, per germline (reference sequence). V shed 5 bases and J shed 8 bases, with 7 bases lying between them. This CDR3 is CASSRVDEQFF. The CDR3 DNA reads TGTGCCAGCAGCCGGGTAGATGAGCAGTTCTTC.

The rearrangement links TRBV9 to TRBJ1-2; the D gene is possibly TRBD1 (5 bases). Deletions cut 4 bases from V and 0 bases from J, with 13 bases between. CDR3 size: 15 residues. CDR1 and CDR2 (germline): SGDLS, YYNGEE. Here the CDR3 reads CASSPRPGANYGYTF. The DNA of the CDR3 is TGTGCCAGCAGCCCGCGACCGGGGGCTAACTATGGCTACACCTTC.

The gene calls are TRBV4-1 and TRBJ1-2, with 10 bases that match TRBD1. The CDR3 contains 16 residues. With V trimmed by 4 bases and J by 8 bases, 13 bases remained unmatched. CDR1 is MGHRA, CDR2 YSYEKL, per germline. CDR3 nucleotide sequence: TGCGCCAGCAGCCTCTATGTCCGGGACAGGGGTCCCGGCTACACCTTC. Translated, it gives CASSLYVRDRGPGYTF.

The V call is TRBV23-1, the J call TRBJ2-3; 9 bases map to TRBD1. TRBV23-1 is an ORF, and what it does is uncertain. This CDR3 contains 16 residues. Trimming took 8 bases from V and 10 from J; bases not matched to a gene: 19. The CDR3 reads CASGGVVDRGSRAQYF. CDR3 bases: TGCGCCAGCGGAGGCGTAGTGGACAGGGGATCTCGCGCGCAGTATTTT.

The chain uses TRBV10-3 and TRBJ1-6, with D possibly TRBD1 on 6 matching bases. The V gene's germline CDR1 is ENHRY and CDR2 SYGVKD. Trimming shortened V by 2 bases and J by 8 bases, and 10 bases separated the two germline ends. The CDR3 extends over 14 amino acids. The CDR3 DNA reads as TGTGCCATCAGTGAGACAGGGTGGGATTCACCCCTCCACTTT. Encoded protein: CAISETGWDSPLHF.

V usage is TRBV4-1 and J usage is TRBJ2-3; the match to TRBD2 covers 12 bases. CDR1 is MGHRA, CDR2 YSYEKL, per germline. Losses at the gene ends were 4 bases for V and 3 bases for J; bases not matched to a gene: 8. This CDR3 is 17 amino acids long. The CDR3 is CASSPFLTSGGTDTQYF. CDR3 bases: TGCGCCAGCAGCCCATTTTTGACTAGCGGGGGTACAGATACGCAGTATTTT.

V and J are TRBV6-1 and TRBJ1-2; 9 bases are a match to TRBD1. V lost 1 base, J lost 5 bases, and 11 bases stayed unmatched. Per the germline V gene, CDR1 is MNHNS and CDR2 is SASEGT. The CDR3 covers 17 residues. The DNA of the CDR3 is TGTGCCAGCAGTGAAGACGGGACAGGGCTCCCCAGATATGGCTACACCTTC. Its translation is CASSEDGTGLPRYGYTF.

The rearrangement links TRBV2 to TRBJ1-5; D unclear. Trimming took off 2 bases at V and 6 bases at J, with 5 bases between the two ends. The CDR3 spans 12 residues. Germline V lookup: CDR1 SNHLY, CDR2 FYNNEI. The DNA of the CDR3 is TGTGCCAGCAGTGAAAGCGCTCAGCCCCAGCATTTT. Its protein product is CASSESAQPQHF.

Here the CDR3 DNA reads TGTGCCAGCAGTCCGGGGAACCTCGGACCCGGGGAGCTGTTTTTT. Amino acids: CASSPGNLGPGELFF. J is TRBJ2-2 and V is TRBV28; a weak D match, TRBD2 (5 bases). Trimming shortened V by 5 bases and J by 6 bases, and 16 bases separated the two germline ends. Germline CDR1 and CDR2: MDHEN and SYDVKM. This CDR3 comprises 15 residues.